This T cell receptor (beta chain) comes out of a study of identical twins. Germline values: CDR1 SGHTA, CDR2 FQGNSA. There are 16 residues in the CDR3. V lost 5 bases, J lost 6 bases, and 8 bases stayed unmatched. TCRdb analysed the 5' RACE reads with MiXCR anew, one entry per CDR3 protein. Here the sample spans roughly 250,000 distinct CDR3 sequences, around 15% being singletons. The table lists this clonotype with many counts. The source of this sequence is a woman under 30 in good health. Input material: memory (CD45RO+) T cells sorted from blood. The chain links TRBV7-2 to TRBJ2-2, with 11 nucleotides matching TRBD1. CDR3 nucleotide sequence: TGTGCCAGCAGCCCAAGGACAGGGGGCTTATCCGGGGAGCTGTTTTTT. Its protein product is CASSPRTGGLSGELFF.